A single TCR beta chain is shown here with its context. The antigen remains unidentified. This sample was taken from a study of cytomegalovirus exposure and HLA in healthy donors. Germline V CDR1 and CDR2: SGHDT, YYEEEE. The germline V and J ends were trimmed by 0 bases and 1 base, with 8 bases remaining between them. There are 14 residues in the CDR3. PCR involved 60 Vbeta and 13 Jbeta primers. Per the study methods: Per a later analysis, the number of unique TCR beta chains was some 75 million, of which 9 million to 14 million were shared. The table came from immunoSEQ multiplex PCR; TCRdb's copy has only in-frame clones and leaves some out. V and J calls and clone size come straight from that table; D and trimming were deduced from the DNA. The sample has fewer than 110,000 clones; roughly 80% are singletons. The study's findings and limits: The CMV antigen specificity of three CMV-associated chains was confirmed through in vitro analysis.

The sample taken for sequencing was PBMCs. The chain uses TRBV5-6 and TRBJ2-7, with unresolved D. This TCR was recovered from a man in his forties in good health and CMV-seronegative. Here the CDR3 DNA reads TGTGCCAGCAGCTTGGTCCCAGGATCCTACGAGCAGTACTTC. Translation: CASSLVPGSYEQYF. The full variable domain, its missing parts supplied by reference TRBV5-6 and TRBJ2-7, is DAGVTQSPTHLIKTRGQQVTLRCSPKSGHDTVSWYQQALGQGPQFIFQYYEEEERQRGNFPDRFSGHQFPNYSSELNVNALLLGDSALYLCASSLVPGSYEQYFGPGTRLTVT.